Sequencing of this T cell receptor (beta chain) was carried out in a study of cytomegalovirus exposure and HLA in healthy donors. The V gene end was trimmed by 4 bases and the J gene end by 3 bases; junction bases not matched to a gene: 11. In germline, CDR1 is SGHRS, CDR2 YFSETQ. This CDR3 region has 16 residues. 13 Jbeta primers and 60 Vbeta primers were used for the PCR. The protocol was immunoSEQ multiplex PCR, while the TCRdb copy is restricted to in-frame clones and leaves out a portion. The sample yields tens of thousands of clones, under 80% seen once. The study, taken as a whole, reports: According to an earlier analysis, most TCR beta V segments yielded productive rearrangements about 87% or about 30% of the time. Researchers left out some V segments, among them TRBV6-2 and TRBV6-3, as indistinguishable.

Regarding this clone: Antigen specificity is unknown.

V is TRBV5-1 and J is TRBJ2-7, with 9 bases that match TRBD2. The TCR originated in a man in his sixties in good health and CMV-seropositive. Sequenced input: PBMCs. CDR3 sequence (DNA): TGCGCCAGCAGCCCCCCGGGACTAGCAGGCGGCTACGAGCAGTACTTC. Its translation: CASSPPGLAGGYEQYF.